What follows are 13 T cell receptor beta chains derived from one specimen sequenced in a study of shared clonotypes between healthy human individuals (dated by TCRdb to the early 2020s). The library was generated by the immunoSEQ multiplex PCR assay. TCRdb limited this immuneACCESS table to in-frame rearrangements with V and J called. A share of clones is missing; checked studies link under half to unresolved V genes, and the rest is unexplained. The sample contains fewer than 2.5 million clones, more than 85% of them found a single time. The ten largest clones represent 0.36% of the sample. What was sequenced was naive CD4+ T cells from PBMCs. The cell subset or site label corresponds to: CD45RA+ positively selected. The receptors were sampled from a man between 18 and 29 years old in good health. Some clones in this sample may be carry-over from other donors' samples.

The gene calls are TRBV15 and TRBJ2-1, with 8 nucleotides matching TRBD1. The J segment lost 13 bases and the V segment lost 3 bases, leaving 11 bases of the junction unmatched. CDR3 length: 14 residues. CDR1 LNHNV and CDR2 YYDKDF come from the germline V gene (reference sequence). CDR3 amino acids: CATSRPLQGAKQFF. The CDR3 bases are TGTGCCACCAGCAGGCCACTCCAGGGGGCGAAACAGTTCTTC.

The V call is TRBV6-4, the J call TRBJ2-2, with a weak D call TRBD2 (6 bases). Trimming shortened V by 6 bases and J by 6 bases, and 14 bases separated the two germline ends. Germline values: CDR1 MRHNA, CDR2 SNTAGT. This CDR3 is 14 amino acids long. CDR3 loop: CASSGSNVPGELFF. The CDR3 region has the DNA TGTGCCAGCAGCGGGAGTAACGTCCCCGGGGAGCTGTTTTTT.

The chain is built from TRBV7-3 and TRBJ1-1; D is undetermined. CDR1 and CDR2 (germline): SGHTA, FQGTGA. Deletions cut 1 base from V and 3 bases from J, with 6 bases between. CDR3 size: 13 residues. CDR3 sequence: CASSLMPYTEAFF. For the CDR3, the DNA is TGTGCCAGCAGCTTAATGCCATACACTGAAGCTTTCTTT.

The gene calls are TRBV7-3 and TRBJ2-7, with 7 bases aligning to TRBD1. Germline V gene lookup returns CDR1 SGHTA and CDR2 FQGTGA. The CDR3 runs to 14 residues. V lost 5 bases and J lost 3; bases outside the gene matches: 7. The CDR3 loop reads CASSLYRGDYEQYF. CDR3 in DNA: TGTGCCAGCAGCCTCTACAGGGGTGACTACGAGCAGTACTTC.

The rearrangement uses TRBV27 and TRBJ2-2; possibly TRBD1 or TRBD2 for D (5 bases each). Germline V lookup: CDR1 MNHEY, CDR2 SMNVEV (reference sequence). The CDR3 is made up of 13 amino acids. Trimming left V 5 bases short and J 7 bases short, with 11 bases between. The CDR3 DNA is TGTGCCAGCAGTGGGGGATTGGGCGGGGAGCTGTTTTTT. It is translated as CASSGGLGGELFF.

This rearrangement joins TRBV11-3 to TRBJ2-2, with D uncertain. Germline CDR1 reads SGHNT; CDR2 reads YENEEA. V was clipped by 1 base and J by 5 bases, with 5 bases between them. The CDR3 is 13 amino acids. The CDR3 bases are TGTGCCAGCAGCTTAGTATATACCGGGGAGCTGTTTTTT. Translated: CASSLVYTGELFF.

The V call is TRBV28, the J call TRBJ1-2; the D gene is possibly TRBD1 (5 bases). This CDR3 has 16 amino acids. Germline values: CDR1 MDHEN, CDR2 SYDVKM. Trimming removed 7 bases from V and 4 bases from J, with 22 bases in between. CDR3 sequence (DNA): TGTGCCAGCATTAGGAGGAGGGGTGGCTCCACCTATGGCTACACCTTC. Its protein product is CASIRRRGGSTYGYTF.

The genes are TRBV11-2 and TRBJ2-1, with D possibly matching TRBD2 (5 bases). Per the germline V gene, CDR1 is SGHAT and CDR2 is FQNNGV. The germline V and J ends were trimmed by 6 bases and 5 bases, with 17 bases remaining between them. The CDR3 has 15 residues. The CDR3 here is CASRKILVANNEQFF. The DNA for the CDR3 is TGTGCCAGCAGAAAAATACTAGTAGCTAACAATGAGCAGTTCTTC.

This clone has only one observation. This chain connects TRBV28 to TRBJ2-2; D tentatively fits TRBD1 or TRBD2 (7 bases each). CDR1 is MDHEN, CDR2 SYDVKM, per germline. Between the trimmed V and J ends, which lost 7 bases and 9 bases, there was a span of 21 bases. This CDR3 spans 15 amino acids. CDR3 in DNA: TGTGCCAGCAAACAGGGGAATGCGCGGGAGAGGGAGCTGTTTTTT. It encodes CASKQGNARERELFF.

The CDR3 DNA reads TGCGCCAGCAGTTATGACAGTTTCTACAATGAGCAGTTCTTC. Translating it yields CASSYDSFYNEQFF. J is TRBJ2-1 and V is TRBV10-2, with D possibly being TRBD1 (5 bases). V lost 5 bases and J lost 3, with 11 bases in between. CDR1 WSHSY and CDR2 SAAADI come from the germline V gene. The CDR3 totals 14 residues.

In this sample, this clone turned up once. This chain uses TRBV6-6 with TRBJ2-7; D may be TRBD1 (6 bases). CDR1 is MNHNY, CDR2 SVGAGI, per germline (reference sequence). With 5 bases removed from V and 2 bases from J, the gap between germline ends came to 13 bases. This CDR3 comprises 14 residues. CDR3 DNA: TGTGCCAGCAGTCAACCCACAGGGACCTACGAGCAGTACTTC. Its translation is CASSQPTGTYEQYF.

The V gene is TRBV5-4, the J gene TRBJ2-3, with D possibly matching TRBD2 (5 bases). Germline lookup yields CDR1 SGHNT and CDR2 YYREEE (reference sequence). V lost 2 bases to trimming and J lost 4 bases, with 11 bases between them. This CDR3 contains 14 residues. The CDR3 DNA sequence: TGTGCCAGCAGCTTTAGCGCGGAGGCAGATACGCAGTATTTT. This encodes CASSFSAEADTQYF.

The count of this clone is one. The genes are TRBV5-4 and TRBJ2-7, with D perhaps given as TRBD1 or TRBD2 (5 bases each). The CDR3 totals 14 residues. From germline, CDR1 is SGHNT and CDR2 YYREEE (reference sequence). The ends were cut back, 7 bases at V and 3 bases at J, with 17 bases in the middle. The CDR3 DNA sequence: TGTGCCAGCTCTCGGGACGGGGCCGACTACGAGCAGTACTTC. Translation: CASSRDGADYEQYF.